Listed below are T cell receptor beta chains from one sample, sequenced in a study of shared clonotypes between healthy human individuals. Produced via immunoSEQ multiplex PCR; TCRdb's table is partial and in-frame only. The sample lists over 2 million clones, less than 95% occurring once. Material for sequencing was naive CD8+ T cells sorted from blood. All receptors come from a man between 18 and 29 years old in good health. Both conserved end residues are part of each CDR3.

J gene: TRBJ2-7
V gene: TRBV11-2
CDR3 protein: CASSLGVGVYEQYF

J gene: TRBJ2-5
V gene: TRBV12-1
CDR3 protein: CASSLGLAGETQYF

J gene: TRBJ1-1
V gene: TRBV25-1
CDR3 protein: CASSEAGYTEAFF

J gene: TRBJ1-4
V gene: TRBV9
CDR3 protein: CASSVGQGIEKLFF

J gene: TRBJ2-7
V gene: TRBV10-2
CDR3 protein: CASSESSYEQYF

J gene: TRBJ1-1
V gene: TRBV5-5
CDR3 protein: CASSVDTNTEAFF

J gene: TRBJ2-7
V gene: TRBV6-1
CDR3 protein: CASSEDPGFYEQYF

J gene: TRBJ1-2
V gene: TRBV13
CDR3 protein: CASSLTGFYGYTF

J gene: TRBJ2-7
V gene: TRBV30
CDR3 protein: CAWSGHRTSGSPTLYEQYF

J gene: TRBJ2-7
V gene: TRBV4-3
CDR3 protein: CASSQVREGYEQYF

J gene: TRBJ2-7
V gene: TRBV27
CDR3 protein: CASSLGSGVYEQYF

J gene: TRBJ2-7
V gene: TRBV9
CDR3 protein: CASSVEPYSYEQYF

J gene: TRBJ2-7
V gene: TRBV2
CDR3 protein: CASSDPGGGYEQYF

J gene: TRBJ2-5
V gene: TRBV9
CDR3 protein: CASSVADWQETQYF

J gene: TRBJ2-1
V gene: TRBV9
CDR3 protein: CASSTQAGEKYNEQFF

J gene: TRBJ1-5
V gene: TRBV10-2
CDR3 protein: CASSEFGDNQPQHF

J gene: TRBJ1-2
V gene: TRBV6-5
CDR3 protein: CASSYPRGDYGYTF

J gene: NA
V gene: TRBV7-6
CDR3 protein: CASSGRLGGLQYEQYF

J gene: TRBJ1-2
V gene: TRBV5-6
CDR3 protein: CASSAQGYGYGYTF

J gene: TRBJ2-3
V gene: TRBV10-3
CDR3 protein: CAIAGGPDTQYF

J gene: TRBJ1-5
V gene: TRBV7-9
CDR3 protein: CASSQGQGDQPQHF

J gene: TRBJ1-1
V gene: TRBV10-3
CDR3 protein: CAISRDRGPNTEAFF

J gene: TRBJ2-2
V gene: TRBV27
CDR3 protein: CASSYGLAGAGELFF